Below, 28 T cell receptor beta chains from the same sample are listed, as sequenced in a study of cytomegalovirus exposure and HLA in healthy donors. PCR amplification relied on 60 Vbeta primers (plus 13 Jbeta primers). The table came from immunoSEQ multiplex PCR; TCRdb's copy has only in-frame clones and leaves some out. The repertoire includes more than 70,000 clones, approximately 63% of them detected once, and less than 10% sits in the top ten. Material for sequencing was PBMCs. The receptors come from a woman aged 45-65 years in good health and CMV-seropositive.

This clone was seen only once. J is TRBJ1-2 and V is TRBV19, with a tentative D call TRBD1 (5 bases). Trimming cost V 4 bases and J 4 bases, with 13 bases left between them. The CDR3 contains 14 residues. Germline V lookup: CDR1 LNHDA, CDR2 SQIVND (reference sequence). In DNA, the CDR3 is TGTGCCAGTAGTACGGGGGACCGACCCTATGGCTACACCTTC. It encodes CASSTGDRPYGYTF.

This clone showed up just once. The rearrangement joins TRBV9 to TRBJ2-7, with 8 bases aligning to TRBD2. The CDR3 spans 14 residues. V lost 3 bases to trimming and J lost 0 bases; unmatched junction nucleotides: 2. The germline CDR1 and CDR2 sequences are SGDLS and YYNGEE. The CDR3 coding sequence is TGTGCCAGCAGCGCCGGGACTAGCTCCTACGAGCAGTACTTC. It specifies CASSAGTSSYEQYF.

The V call is TRBV14, the J call TRBJ1-2, with 10 bases fitting TRBD1. The germline gives CDR1 SGHDN, CDR2 FVKESK. Losses at the gene ends were 4 bases for V and 4 bases for J; bases not matched to a gene: 9. The CDR3 covers 16 residues. The CDR3 spells CASSPSPGQGIYGYTF. The CDR3 bases are TGTGCCAGCAGCCCCTCTCCGGGACAGGGGATCTATGGCTACACCTTC.

The chain uses TRBV5-4 and TRBJ2-5; a weak D match, TRBD1 (5 bases). Germline V lookup: CDR1 SGHNT, CDR2 YYREEE (reference sequence). The V end lost 3 bases, the J end lost 2 bases, and 8 bases lay between the germline ends. This CDR3 is built from 13 residues. The CDR3 reads CASSWNRQETQYF. In DNA form, the CDR3 reads TGTGCCAGCAGCTGGAACAGGCAAGAGACCCAGTACTTC.

The J gene is TRBJ2-7, the V gene TRBV7-2; 7 bases align to TRBD1. Germline CDR1 is SGHTA and CDR2 is FQGNSA. The length of the CDR3 is 14 residues. V trimming: 1 base; J trimming: 2 bases; junction bases outside the gene matches: 2. The CDR3 DNA reads as TGTGCCAGCAGCTTAGGGACAGGCCCCTACGAGCAGTACTTC. Protein sequence: CASSLGTGPYEQYF.

The chain employs TRBV11-2 and TRBJ1-1; 11 bases are shared with TRBD1. This CDR3 region has 17 residues. Germline CDR1 reads SGHAT; CDR2 reads FQNNGV. V lost 2 bases to trimming and J lost 5 bases; unmatched junction nucleotides: 10. DNA for the CDR3: TGTGCCAGCAGCTTAACCCCCGGACAGGGGGCGAGGACTGAAGCTTTCTTT. Translating gives CASSLTPGQGARTEAFF.

The J gene is TRBJ1-1, the V gene TRBV6-5; D gene uncertain. This CDR3 has 14 amino acids. CDR1 and CDR2 from the germline V gene are MNHEY and SVGAGI. The V end was cut by 6 bases, the J end by 1 base, with 12 bases between. The DNA for the CDR3 is TGTGCCAGCAGCCTCGAGCCGGGGAACACTGAAGCTTTCTTT. This translates into CASSLEPGNTEAFF.

The V call is TRBV30, the J call TRBJ1-1; TRBD1 matches 8 bases. Germline-derived CDR1 and CDR2 are GTSNPN and SVGIG (reference sequence). This CDR3 comprises 13 residues. The V segment lost 3 bases and the J segment 4 bases; nucleotides outside the gene matches: 4. This CDR3 reads CAWRFTGGTEAFF. For the CDR3, the DNA is TGTGCCTGGAGGTTTACAGGGGGCACTGAAGCTTTCTTT.

The chain couples TRBV6-5 to TRBJ2-7; TRBD1 matches 11 bases. Germline V lookup: CDR1 MNHEY, CDR2 SVGAGI. The CDR3 sequence is 14 residues long. Trimming cost V 8 bases and J 5 bases; bases outside gene matches: 8. CDR3 nucleotide sequence: TGTGCCAGCGGCAGGACAGGGGGCTTCCACGAGCAGTACTTC. Translating gives CASGRTGGFHEQYF.

The chain joins TRBV27 to TRBJ1-2, with D possibly matching TRBD1 (6 bases). The CDR3 has 13 residues. Germline assignment: CDR1 MNHEY and CDR2 SMNVEV (reference sequence). V lost 3 bases, J lost 8 bases, and 13 bases lay in between. CDR3 DNA sequence: TGTGCCAGCAGTTTCAGGGACATCGGCGGCTACACCTTC. Translation gives CASSFRDIGGYTF.

The V call is TRBV5-4, the J call TRBJ1-3; TRBD1 matches at 11 bases. Germline V lookup: CDR1 SGHNT, CDR2 YYREEE (reference sequence). This CDR3 comprises 17 residues. V was clipped by 0 bases and J by 2 bases; unmatched bases: 4. The CDR3 reads CASSLGTGGATGNTIYF. The CDR3 region has the DNA TGTGCCAGCAGCTTGGGGACAGGGGGCGCCACTGGAAACACCATATATTTT.

This chain joins TRBV15 and TRBJ1-3, with D possibly TRBD1 on 6 matching bases. Germline CDR1 LNHNV, CDR2 YYDKDF (reference sequence). With 0 bases removed from V and 0 bases from J, the gap between germline ends came to 12 bases. The CDR3 consists of 17 residues. The CDR3 here is CATSRDPGGLSGNTIYF. CDR3 DNA: TGTGCCACCAGCAGAGATCCGGGGGGCCTCTCTGGAAACACCATATATTTT. The full variable domain, its missing parts supplied by reference TRBV15 and TRBJ1-3, is DAMVIQNPRYQVTQFGKPVTLSCSQTLNHNVMYWYQQKSSQAPKLLFHYYDKDFNNEADTPDNFQSRRPNTSFCFLDIRSPGLGDTAMYLCATSRDPGGLSGNTIYFGEGSWLTVV.

This chain uses TRBV7-9 with TRBJ2-1; 12 bases align to TRBD2. CDR1 and CDR2 from the germline V gene are SEHNR and FQNEAQ (reference sequence). This CDR3 is 15 amino acids long. The V segment lost 3 bases and the J segment 10 bases; nucleotides outside the gene matches: 7. The CDR3 bases are TGTGCCAGCAGCTTGATCGGACTAGCGGGGAGAGAGCAGTTCTTC. It translates to CASSLIGLAGREQFF.

This chain joins TRBV28 and TRBJ2-2; D might be TRBD2 (6 bases). Germline V gives CDR1 MDHEN, CDR2 SYDVKM. The V and J ends lost 8 bases and 6 bases respectively, with 22 bases between them. This CDR3 is 16 amino acids long. The CDR3 DNA is TGTGCCAGCGGGGGGTCCAAGGGAAGAGGAGCCGGGGAGCTGTTTTTT. Residues: CASGGSKGRGAGELFF.

This clone was picked up one time. The rearrangement uses TRBV5-4 and TRBJ2-7, with 9 bases aligning to TRBD2. The J segment lost 3 bases and the V segment lost 2 bases, leaving 6 bases of the junction unmatched. The CDR3 spans 15 residues. Germline V gene sequence: CDR1 SGHNT, CDR2 YYREEE (reference sequence). The CDR3 here is CASSFGGGGVYEQYF. CDR3 in DNA: TGTGCCAGCAGCTTTGGGGGCGGGGGGGTCTACGAGCAGTACTTC.

The V gene is TRBV30, the J gene TRBJ2-1; 12 bases line up with TRBD2. This CDR3 is 14 amino acids long. CDR1 and CDR2 (germline): GTSNPN, SVGIG (reference sequence). Unmatched junction bases numbered 7, after V lost 4 bases and J lost 9 bases. The CDR3 DNA follows: TGTGCCTGGAACCTAGCGGGAGGGGTCACTGAGCAGTTCTTC. This sequence encodes CAWNLAGGVTEQFF.

This clone came up a few times. This rearrangement joins TRBV4-3 to TRBJ2-1; D is possibly TRBD2 (6 bases). Trimming took 2 bases from V and 7 from J, leaving 15 bases between them. CDR1 is LGHNA, CDR2 YSLEER, per germline. CDR3 length: 15 amino acids. The CDR3 sequence is CASSQLRLVGNEQFF. The CDR3 nucleotides read TGCGCCAGCAGCCAACTACGACTAGTTGGGAATGAGCAGTTCTTC.

The rearrangement links TRBV28 to TRBJ1-3; TRBD1 agrees at 8 bases. The CDR3 length is 15 residues. In germline, CDR1 is MDHEN, CDR2 SYDVKM. V was clipped by 6 bases and J by 0 bases; unmatched bases: 4. CDR3 sequence reads: CASSRTGTSGNTIYF. The CDR3 bases are TGTGCCAGCAGCCGGACAGGGACCTCTGGAAACACCATATATTTT.

In this sample, this clone turned up once. The rearrangement joins TRBV11-3 to TRBJ1-1, with D possibly being TRBD1 (6 bases). V was cut by 1 base and J by 5 bases, with 11 bases left in between. CDR3 size: 14 residues. Germline CDR1 is SGHNT and CDR2 is YENEEA. The CDR3 nucleotides are TGTGCCAGCAGCTTAGGCAGGGGATCTACTGAAGCTTTCTTT. Its protein is CASSLGRGSTEAFF. The complete variable domain, with remaining parts taken from reference TRBV11-3 and TRBJ1-1, reads EAGVVQSPRYKIIEKKQPVAFWCNPISGHNTLYWYLQNLGQGPELLIRYENEEAVDDSQLPKDRFSAERLKGVDSTLKIQPAELGDSAVYLCASSLGRGSTEAFFGQGTRLTVV.

This clone was detected a few times. The chain combines TRBV5-1 with TRBJ1-1; 7 bases are a match to TRBD1. J lost 3 bases, V lost 4 bases, and 15 bases had no gene match. Per the germline V gene, CDR1 is SGHRS and CDR2 is YFSETQ. The CDR3 runs to 17 residues. The CDR3 DNA follows: TGCGCCAGCAGCGCAGAACAGGGGCGCAGGTTGGACACTGAAGCTTTCTTT. This encodes CASSAEQGRRLDTEAFF.

This clone appeared a few times. CDR3 coding DNA: TGCGCCAGCAGTCATCCCGGGGGACTGGGGAGAGTGGATCAGCCCCAGCATTTT. Translation: CASSHPGGLGRVDQPQHF. V gene TRBV23-1 combines with J gene TRBJ1-5, with D perhaps matching TRBD1 (5 bases). TRBV23-1 is flagged as an ORF with uncertain function. The CDR3 loop spans 18 amino acids. V lost 3 bases and J 5 bases, leaving 23 bases between the germline ends.

This clone occurred a few times. The J gene is TRBJ1-4, the V gene TRBV6-1, with 7 bases matching TRBD1. This CDR3 is built from 14 residues. Trimming at V came to 7 bases and at J to 7 bases, leaving 9 bases not matched to a gene. CDR1 is MNHNS, CDR2 SASEGT, per germline. CDR3 sequence: CASIEGAVGEKLFF. In DNA, the CDR3 is TGTGCCAGCATTGAGGGGGCGGTTGGTGAAAAACTGTTTTTT.

This clone was seen a handful of times. The chain combines TRBV4-1 with TRBJ1-5, with 7 bases fitting TRBD1. Germline CDR1 is MGHRA and CDR2 is YSYEKL. This CDR3 spans 16 amino acids. The V gene end was trimmed by 5 bases and the J gene end by 7 bases; junction bases not matched to a gene: 14. Written as DNA, the CDR3 is TGCGCCAGCAGCACTTCCCCGACAGGGCGGGAACAGCCCCAGCATTTT. Encoded protein: CASSTSPTGREQPQHF.

V is TRBV5-1 and J is TRBJ2-2; TRBD1 is a possible D gene (6 bases). CDR1 is SGHRS, CDR2 YFSETQ, per germline. The length of the CDR3 is 15 residues. Trimming removed 3 bases from V and 5 bases from J, with 14 bases in between. CDR3 in amino acids: CASSWATTGTGELFF. CDR3 DNA: TGCGCCAGCAGCTGGGCGACCACAGGGACCGGGGAGCTGTTTTTT. Filled out from reference TRBV5-1 and TRBJ2-2, the complete variable domain reads KAGVTQTPRYLIKTRGQQVTLSCSPISGHRSVSWYQQTPGQGLQFLFEYFSETQRNKGNFPGRFSGRQFSNSRSEMNVSTLELGDSALYLCASSWATTGTGELFFGEGSRLTVL.

The rearrangement uses TRBV6-5 and TRBJ2-3; D not resolved. Germline V lookup: CDR1 MNHEY, CDR2 SVGAGI. The CDR3 contains 14 residues. The V and J ends lost 0 bases and 0 bases respectively, with 4 bases between them. The CDR3 bases are TGTGCCAGCAGTTACTCTGAGAGCACAGATACGCAGTATTTT. It yields the protein CASSYSESTDTQYF.

The genes are TRBV11-2 and TRBJ2-5; 7 nucleotides match TRBD1. CDR1 is SGHAT and CDR2 is FQNNGV in the germline V gene. V trimming: 6 bases; J trimming: 1 base; junction bases outside the gene matches: 5. The CDR3 is made up of 14 amino acids. In nucleotides, the CDR3 is TGTGCCAGCAGTCCGGCAGGGGGCCAAGAGACCCAGTACTTC. Translated, it gives CASSPAGGQETQYF.

This clone came up once. The chain is built from TRBV27 and TRBJ2-5, with D possibly TRBD2 on 7 matching bases. V was trimmed by 3 bases and J by 0 bases, leaving 14 bases between them. CDR3 length: 16 residues. Germline CDR1 MNHEY, CDR2 SMNVEV (reference sequence). For the CDR3, the DNA is TGTGCCAGCAGTTTCTGGGGAGGGGGGAACCAAGAGACCCAGTACTTC. Amino acids: CASSFWGGGNQETQYF.

The chain carries TRBV11-2 and TRBJ1-5; D gene ambiguous. Germline lookup yields CDR1 SGHAT and CDR2 FQNNGV. Trimming removed 1 base at V and 0 bases at J, with 13 bases between. The CDR3 sequence is 17 residues long. CDR3 in amino acids: CASSLGVSTYSNQPQHF. The CDR3 DNA reads TGTGCCAGCAGCTTAGGAGTTAGCACATATAGCAATCAGCCCCAGCATTTT.